These 29 T cell receptor beta chains were sequenced from one sample in a study of cytomegalovirus exposure and HLA in healthy donors. The study ran its PCR with 60 Vbeta and 13 Jbeta primers. The method was immunoSEQ multiplex PCR; TCRdb's version includes in-frame clones alone and lacks a portion of them. The sample yields 90,000 to 120,000 clones, 74% seen once. Sequencing input: PBMCs. These receptors were collected from a woman aged 40 to 49 in good health and CMV-seropositive.

V usage is TRBV5-4 and J usage is TRBJ2-7, with TRBD1 matching 10 bases. The CDR3 runs 15 residues. The V gene end was trimmed by 2 bases and the J gene end by 1 base; junction bases not matched to a gene: 3. Germline V gene lookup returns CDR1 SGHNT and CDR2 YYREEE (reference sequence). Here the CDR3 reads CASSFGGQGSYEQYF. CDR3 DNA sequence: TGTGCCAGCAGCTTTGGGGGACAGGGGTCCTACGAGCAGTACTTC.

The rearrangement links TRBV5-1 to TRBJ2-3, with a weak D call TRBD2 (5 bases). CDR1 SGHRS and CDR2 YFSETQ come from the germline V gene. This CDR3 has 17 amino acids. V was shortened by 2 bases and J by 0 bases, with 16 bases between the two germline ends. In DNA form, the CDR3 reads TGCGCCAGCAGCTTTGGGCCAGCTAGCACTAGCACAGATACGCAGTATTTT. It is translated as CASSFGPASTSTDTQYF.

The chain uses TRBV5-6 and TRBJ2-7; 7 nucleotides align to TRBD1. Germline trimming cut 0 bases from V and 10 bases from J; bases unmatched to any gene: 7. The CDR3 runs 13 residues. CDR1 is SGHDT, CDR2 YYEEEE, per germline. Here the CDR3 reads CASSLEQGFRQYF. The CDR3 DNA sequence: TGTGCCAGCAGCTTGGAACAGGGGTTCAGACAGTACTTC.

J is TRBJ1-2 and V is TRBV7-2; 8 bases match TRBD1. Per the germline V gene, CDR1 is SGHTA and CDR2 is FQGNSA. The CDR3 extends over 13 amino acids. Germline trimming cut 3 bases from V and 7 bases from J; bases unmatched to any gene: 4. The CDR3 sequence: CASSFGQGIGYTF. DNA for the CDR3: TGTGCCAGCAGCTTCGGACAGGGAATTGGCTACACCTTC.

The chain has TRBV5-1 and TRBJ1-1; 7 bases are shared with TRBD1. The J segment lost 3 bases and the V segment lost 2 bases, leaving 1 base of the junction unmatched. This CDR3 is 13 amino acids long. CDR1 is SGHRS, CDR2 YFSETQ, per germline. In DNA form, the CDR3 reads TGCGCCAGCAGCTTTACAGGGGACACTGAAGCTTTCTTT. It is translated as CASSFTGDTEAFF. The full variable domain, completed using reference TRBV5-1 and TRBJ1-1, is KAGVTQTPRYLIKTRGQQVTLSCSPISGHRSVSWYQQTPGQGLQFLFEYFSETQRNKGNFPGRFSGRQFSNSRSEMNVSTLELGDSALYLCASSFTGDTEAFFGQGTRLTVV.

The genes are TRBV5-4 and TRBJ2-5; TRBD1 might be the D (5 bases). Deletions cut 0 bases from V and 5 bases from J, with 8 bases between. Germline-derived CDR1 and CDR2 are SGHNT and YYREEE (reference sequence). This CDR3 has 13 amino acids. Written as DNA, the CDR3 is TGTGCCAGCAGCTTGGAGGGGCTGGAGACCCAGTACTTC. Translating gives CASSLEGLETQYF.

V gene TRBV5-1 combines with J gene TRBJ2-1; 7 nucleotides line up with TRBD2. Germline V gives CDR1 SGHRS, CDR2 YFSETQ. CDR3 length: 14 residues. J gave up 9 bases and V 1 base, and 7 bases lay outside the gene matches. The CDR3 nucleotides are TGCGCCAGCAGCTTGAAATCCAGCGGGGTTGAGCAGTTCTTC. Its translation is CASSLKSSGVEQFF.

This chain connects TRBV29-1 to TRBJ2-1, with 14 positions matching TRBD2. Germline V gene data show CDR1 as SQVTM and CDR2 as ANQGSEA. This CDR3 comprises 15 residues. The V segment lost 3 bases and the J segment 8 bases; nucleotides outside the gene matches: 6. CDR3: CSVETSGGAFDEQFF. The CDR3 bases are TGCAGCGTTGAGACTAGCGGGGGGGCATTCGATGAGCAGTTCTTC.

The chain carries TRBV7-9 and TRBJ1-3, with D perhaps matching TRBD1 (5 bases). V dropped 5 bases and J dropped 0 bases, with 11 bases sitting between them. The CDR3 runs to 15 residues. Germline CDR1 is SEHNR and CDR2 is FQNEAQ (reference sequence). As DNA, the CDR3 is TGTGCCAGCAGCGCACGGGGGATCTCTGGAAACACCATATATTTT. This sequence encodes CASSARGISGNTIYF.

This rearrangement joins TRBV28 to TRBJ1-2, with a tentative D call TRBD1 (5 bases). The CDR3 extends over 17 amino acids. Per germline, CDR1 MDHEN and CDR2 SYDVKM. V shed 6 bases and J shed 0 bases, with 20 bases lying between them. In nucleotides, the CDR3 is TGTGCCAGCAGATCCCTGACACAGGCTCGAACTAACTATGGCTACACCTTC. The encoded protein is CASRSLTQARTNYGYTF.

The chain has TRBV7-9 and TRBJ1-1, with 9 nucleotides matching TRBD1. CDR1 SEHNR and CDR2 FQNEAQ come from the germline V gene (reference sequence). The CDR3 covers 16 residues. V was pared by 4 bases and J by 7 bases, with 13 bases of the junction left unmatched. The CDR3 reads CASSSLGQGGSSEAFF. The CDR3 DNA reads TGTGCCAGCAGCTCTCTGGGACAGGGAGGTAGCAGTGAAGCTTTCTTT.

The chain has TRBV7-6 and TRBJ1-2, with unresolved D. Per germline, CDR1 SGHVS and CDR2 FNYEAQ. The CDR3 length is 13 residues. V was clipped by 5 bases and J by 4 bases, with 11 bases between them. CDR3 in amino acids: CASSGQRFYGYTF. Here the CDR3 DNA reads TGTGCCAGCAGCGGCCAGCGCTTCTATGGCTACACCTTC.

This clone was seen a few times. The chain has TRBV6-1 and TRBJ1-3; unclear D gene. Germline V gene sequence: CDR1 MNHNS, CDR2 SASEGT. V lost 0 bases and J lost 0, with 3 bases in between. The CDR3 totals 14 residues. In nucleotides, the CDR3 is TGTGCCAGCAGTGAAGCGAGCTCTGGAAACACCATATATTTT. Residues: CASSEASSGNTIYF.

The rearrangement links TRBV13 to TRBJ1-2; 9 bases agree with TRBD1. This CDR3 has 17 amino acids. The J segment lost 4 bases and the V segment lost 5 bases, leaving 14 bases of the junction unmatched. Germline V gives CDR1 PRHDT, CDR2 FYEKMQ (reference sequence). The CDR3 nucleotides are TGTGCCAGCAGCCTCGGACAGGGGCGTAGGTCAACCTATGGCTACACCTTC. Its protein is CASSLGQGRRSTYGYTF.

The chain uses TRBV5-1 and TRBJ2-5; TRBD2 might be the D (5 bases). Trimming shortened V by 0 bases and J by 5 bases, and 14 bases separated the two germline ends. The CDR3 has 15 residues. The germline gives CDR1 SGHRS, CDR2 YFSETQ. The CDR3 DNA sequence: TGCGCCAGCAGCTTGGTCTCGGGCAGGAGGGAGACCCAGTACTTC. This gives the protein CASSLVSGRRETQYF.

This chain links TRBV2 with TRBJ1-1, with D unresolved. In germline, CDR1 is SNHLY, CDR2 FYNNEI. V shed 5 bases and J shed 9 bases, with 7 bases lying between them. CDR3 size: 10 residues. Here the CDR3 reads CASSLQKAFF. DNA for the CDR3: TGTGCCAGCAGTCTACAGAAAGCTTTCTTT.

The genes are TRBV5-1 and TRBJ2-2; 7 nucleotides match TRBD1. Germline assignment: CDR1 SGHRS and CDR2 YFSETQ. This CDR3 comprises 15 residues. V shed 2 bases, J shed 3 bases, and the junction held 4 bases outside the gene matches. This CDR3 reads CASSFATGDTGELFF. The CDR3 region has the DNA TGCGCCAGCAGCTTCGCTACAGGGGACACCGGGGAGCTGTTTTTT.

The genes are TRBV21-1 and TRBJ1-3; TRBD1, the D gene given by the table, was not confirmed from the DNA. TRBV21-1 is tagged as a pseudogene. CDR3 size: 16 residues. CDR3 nucleotides: TGTGCCAGCAGCAAAAATGAGGACAGCTCTGGAAACACCATATATTTT. It codes for CASSKNEDSSGNTIYF.

By share, this clone counts as medium-sized (0.01 to 0.1%). The rearrangement links TRBV6-1 to TRBJ1-6; D perhaps matches TRBD1 (5 bases). Germline V gene sequence: CDR1 MNHNS, CDR2 SASEGT. V was trimmed by 1 base and J by 9 bases, leaving 13 bases between them. The CDR3 length is 15 residues. The CDR3, as DNA: TGTGCCAGCAGTGAAGGCGCAGGGAGGAGTTCACCCCTCCACTTT. Translated: CASSEGAGRSSPLHF.

This clone is a singleton in its sample. The chain combines TRBV27 with TRBJ1-5; TRBD1 matches 8 bases. Trimming at V came to 6 bases and at J to 3 bases, leaving 7 bases not matched to a gene. The CDR3 runs 15 residues. The germline V gene has CDR1 MNHEY and CDR2 SMNVEV (reference sequence). CDR3 residues: CASRPTGGINQPQHF. The CDR3 DNA reads TGTGCCAGCAGACCCACAGGGGGGATCAATCAGCCCCAGCATTTT.

The CDR3 here is CAWSGQGFTEAFF. Here the CDR3 DNA reads TGTGCCTGGAGTGGACAGGGTTTCACTGAAGCTTTCTTT. V and J are TRBV30 and TRBJ1-1; the match to TRBD1 covers 7 bases. The CDR3 covers 13 residues. Germline-derived CDR1 and CDR2 are GTSNPN and SVGIG (reference sequence). V trimming: 1 base; J trimming: 4 bases; junction bases outside the gene matches: 3. The whole variable domain, remainder taken from reference TRBV30 and TRBJ1-1, is SQTIHQWPATLVQPVGSPLSLECTVEGTSNPNLYWYRQAAGRGLQLLFYSVGIGQISSEVPQNLSASRPQDRQFILSSKKLLLSDSGFYLCAWSGQGFTEAFFGQGTRLTVV.

The gene calls are TRBV2 and TRBJ1-2, with 8 bases matching TRBD1. CDR1 and CDR2 (germline): SNHLY, FYNNEI. V dropped 7 bases and J dropped 7; count of bases not matched to a gene: 11. This CDR3 spans 14 amino acids. The CDR3: CASNPIQGAGGYTF. DNA of the CDR3: TGTGCCAGCAACCCCATCCAGGGGGCGGGTGGCTACACCTTC.

The V gene is TRBV6-5, the J gene TRBJ1-1, with no clear D. CDR3 size: 14 residues. V lost 6 bases, J lost 2 bases, and 13 bases lay in between. Germline assignment: CDR1 MNHEY and CDR2 SVGAGI. The CDR3 nucleotides are TGTGCCAGCAGCCTTGGACTGATAAACACTGAAGCTTTCTTT. As protein: CASSLGLINTEAFF.

V gene TRBV5-5 combines with J gene TRBJ2-5, with TRBD2 matching over 12 bases. The germline V gene encodes CDR1 SGHKS and CDR2 YYEKEE (reference sequence). This CDR3 spans 16 amino acids. V lost 4 bases to trimming and J lost 1 base; unmatched junction nucleotides: 5. CDR3 residues: CASSTGTSGLQETQYF. CDR3 nucleotide sequence: TGTGCCAGCAGCACCGGGACTAGCGGGCTCCAAGAGACCCAGTACTTC.

The rearrangement joins TRBV2 to TRBJ1-2; D is possibly TRBD1 (6 bases). The CDR3 runs 13 residues. In germline, CDR1 is SNHLY, CDR2 FYNNEI. V was trimmed by 5 bases and J by 4 bases, leaving 11 bases between them. The CDR3 DNA reads as TGTGCCAGCAGTCAACAGGGAACCTATGGCTACACCTTC. Its translation: CASSQQGTYGYTF.

The gene calls are TRBV5-1 and TRBJ1-1; no reliable D call. CDR3 size: 13 residues. V was shortened by 4 bases and J by 3 bases, with 10 bases between the two germline ends. Germline V CDR1 and CDR2: SGHRS, YFSETQ. Here the CDR3 DNA reads TGCGCCAGCAGCCCCCTTGAGGACACTGAAGCTTTCTTT. Encoded protein: CASSPLEDTEAFF. Variable domain in full (rest from reference TRBV5-1 and TRBJ1-1): KAGVTQTPRYLIKTRGQQVTLSCSPISGHRSVSWYQQTPGQGLQFLFEYFSETQRNKGNFPGRFSGRQFSNSRSEMNVSTLELGDSALYLCASSPLEDTEAFFGQGTRLTVV.

The sample holds a few counts of this clone. This sequence joins TRBV13 and TRBJ1-1; D may be TRBD1 (5 bases). The CDR3 is made up of 13 amino acids. Between the trimmed V and J ends, which lost 7 bases and 3 bases, there was a span of 12 bases. The germline CDR1 and CDR2 sequences are PRHDT and FYEKMQ (reference sequence). Written as DNA, the CDR3 is TGTGCCAGCACTTGGGGGGTTGACACTGAAGCTTTCTTT. Translating gives CASTWGVDTEAFF.

The chain combines TRBV9 with TRBJ1-1; tentatively, D is TRBD1 (6 bases). The ends were cut back, 3 bases at V and 4 bases at J, with 10 bases in the middle. The CDR3 has 13 residues. CDR1 SGDLS and CDR2 YYNGEE come from the germline V gene. This CDR3 is CASSGGGRTEAFF. Here the CDR3 DNA reads TGTGCCAGCAGCGGGGGGGGGCGCACTGAAGCTTTCTTT.

This clone came up a few times. The V and J genes are TRBV7-3 and TRBJ2-1, with D tentatively TRBD2 (6 bases). V was pared by 7 bases and J by 4 bases, with 17 bases between. CDR3 size: 15 residues. Germline V lookup: CDR1 SGHTA, CDR2 FQGTGA. As DNA, the CDR3 is TGTGCCAGCACGGTCGGGGGACCTGGATACAATGAGCAGTTCTTC. It translates to CASTVGGPGYNEQFF.